This T cell receptor (beta chain) originates from a study of glioma-infiltrating T cells. Study-wide findings and caveats: CDR3 overlap between tissue and blood was very small. Non-neoplastic patients had below-expected tissue-blood divergence, while all gliomas exceeded expectation.

Using RNA template, CDR3s of TCR alpha and beta were amplified with iRepertoire arm-PCR. Input was roughly 95-400 ng of tissue mRNA or PBMC total RNA. Each CDR3 protein gets one entry after TCRdb re-called the multiplex PCR reads with MiXCR. Seen here are some 100,000 distinct CDR3 sequences, under 30% observed once, and the top ten hold about a third. This clonotype has more than one count but fewer than ten. Its antigen is currently unknown. This receptor was taken from a human donor with low-grade glioma or glioblastoma, undergoing nonglioma brain surgery, or in good health (not recorded which). Sample: glioma tissue, nonneoplastic brain tissue, or PBMCs (not recorded which).

The CDR3 reads CASSFLGAADTQYF. The CDR3 coding sequence is TGCGCCAGCAGCTTTCTGGGGGCAGCAGATACGCAGTATTTT. The chain has TRBV5-1 and TRBJ2-3, with D maybe TRBD1 (6 bases). Germline CDR1 is SGHRS and CDR2 is YFSETQ. The CDR3 is made up of 14 amino acids. Trimming took off 2 bases at V and 4 bases at J, with 11 bases between the two ends.